Described below is a single T cell receptor beta chain sequence and its context. Its cognate antigen is unknown. The data derive from a study of T cell responses to AZD1222 COVID-19 vaccine. Study-wide context: Second doses at about 4 or about 12 weeks were pooled.

Libraries were prepared by immunoSEQ multiplex PCR; TCRdb keeps only in-frame clonotypes and omits some of them. Of about 130,000 clones listed, roughly nine tenths are singletons. Study-wide results and limits: Variant regions that are unmutated are reportedly the target of nearly half of spike-specific TCRs. Two AZD1222 doses significantly raised spike-specific TCR breadth and depth over controls.

Trimming shortened V by 4 bases and J by 0 bases, and 13 bases separated the two germline ends. The CDR3 consists of 16 residues. Germline CDR1 and CDR2: LGHDT and YNNKEL (reference sequence). Sample: peripheral blood, taken on day 0 of AZD1222 vaccination. The chain recombines TRBV3-1 (or the pseudogene TRBV3-2) with TRBJ1-3, with a possible D match to TRBD1 (6 bases). The TCR originated in an adult in good health. The CDR3 nucleotides are TGTGCCAGCAGCCGTCACAGGGATAGCTCTGGAAACACCATATATTTT. Translating gives CASSRHRDSSGNTIYF.